The source of this TCR beta chain is a study of shared clonotypes between healthy human individuals. Study-wide results and caveats: Sharing across a handful of donors was seen in 4.5% to 6.5% of naive CD4 clonotypes.

Comments on this clone: Its target is not known.

The protocol was immunoSEQ multiplex PCR, while the TCRdb copy is restricted to in-frame clones and leaves out a portion. The sample holds over 1.5 million clones, 95% to 99% seen once. The germline V gene encodes CDR1 SQVTM and CDR2 ANQGSEA. The CDR3 covers 15 residues. With 7 bases clipped from V and 1 base from J, the junction kept 11 bases outside the gene matches. The sample taken for sequencing was naive CD4+ T cells sorted from blood. Subset reported: CD45RA+ positively selected. The gene calls are TRBV29-1 and TRBJ2-3, with 7 bases that match TRBD2. This clonotype was obtained from a man aged 25-40 years in good health. CDR3 amino acids: CSAQWLAARTDTQYF. In DNA form, the CDR3 reads TGCAGCGCCCAATGGCTAGCGGCCCGCACAGATACGCAGTATTTT.